This entry is about one TCR beta chain. CDR1 KGHSH and CDR2 LQKENI come from the germline V gene. V gave up 5 bases and J gave up 2 bases; unmatched junction bases: 12. CDR3 length: 17 amino acids. Per the authors' pipeline: Amplification from reference gene primers served as the basis for estimated nucleated cell counts. Using immunoSEQ multiplex PCR, the repertoire was profiled, and TCRdb retains in-frame clones only, with some absent. V, J and clone size are taken as reported in that table, and D and trimming were inferred from the DNA itself. The sample lists 55,000 to 75,000 clones, 75% to 90% occurring once. The sample is drawn from a study of blood T cell repertoires in COVID-19. Study as a whole: Both acute and convalescent COVID-19 samples were obtained from the United States, Italy and Spain. PBMCs, B-cell-depleted T cells, or T cells provided the cDNA or gDNA that made up the material.

This sequence joins TRBV18 and TRBJ1-1; TRBD1 matches at 9 bases. The clonotype comes from a man aged 50 to 60 with active COVID-19. The material sequenced was peripheral blood. The CDR3 loop reads CASSLIGTGKTNTEAFF. In nucleotides, the CDR3 is TGTGCCAGCTCATTAATTGGGACAGGGAAAACTAACACTGAAGCTTTCTTT.